This T cell receptor beta chain was profiled in a study of OX40 agonist ivuxolimab in advanced cancers. Study-wide context: Ivuxolimab, which targeted the costimulatory receptor OX40 (CD134), was an agonistic, fully human IgG2 monoclonal antibody. Intravenous ivuxolimab was administered to patients every 2 weeks at six dose levels: 0.01, 0.1, 0.3, 1.5, 3 and 10 mg/kg. Of the approximately 50 dose-escalation patients, hepatocellular carcinoma was present in about 20, melanoma in approximately 15, renal cell carcinoma in 9 and head and neck cancer in 9. The dose-escalation cohort was roughly 83% male with a mean age of approximately 59 years, ranging from roughly 23 to 90. Patients were allowed to have had prior anti-PD-1, anti-PD-L1 or anti-CTLA-4 therapy, and approximately 40% of the dose-escalation patients had previously received checkpoint inhibitors. Partial responses occurred in three dose-escalation patients: two with cutaneous melanoma and one with hepatocellular carcinoma. Peripheral TCRbeta sequencing was intended to test whether TCR sequence diversity was altered and clonal T-cell expansion was caused by ivuxolimab. The paper describes the monotherapy dose-escalation part (N of about 47 patients) of the phase I trial of ivuxolimab. Results and caveats for the whole study, not just this receptor: In the 0.1-3.0 mg/kg groups, partial responders were among the patients with the lowest normalized peripheral clonal expansion, particularly in CD8+ T cells. Low levels of normalized T-cell clonal expansion were also seen in some patients who did not respond. Clonal expansion of both CD4+ and CD8+ blood T cells was observed from baseline to week 6 at doses 0.1 to 3.0 mg/kg. After ivuxolimab, CD8+ T cells had more expanded clones than CD4+ T cells on average. The antigen specificity of the peripheral T cells that underwent clonal expansion was not determined.

To sequence the TCRbeta CDR3 region, genomic DNA was isolated from the sorted cells. The immunoSEQ Assay was used to sequence the TCRbeta CDR3 regions. TCRdb obtained this table from immuneACCESS and retained in-frame rearrangements with V and J assigned. These tables miss some clones; where compared with another copy, unresolved V genes account for less than half of the shortfall, and the remainder is unexplained. The sample table lists roughly 20,000 clones, 80% to 85% of them with a count of one. The ten largest clones take up roughly 3.8% of the sample. Patients with autoimmune disease history or receiving systemic immunosuppression were excluded from the trial. Peripheral blood for TCR sequencing was drawn from every dose cohort at baseline, at cycle 4 day 1 and at cycle 7 day 1. The samples were drawn from a first-in-human, open-label, multicenter phase I dose-escalation trial of ivuxolimab. Adults with locally advanced or metastatic head and neck squamous cell, hepatocellular, melanoma or renal cell carcinoma were enrolled in the trial. Before TCR sequencing, CD4+ T cells and CD8+ T cells from peripheral blood were sorted into separate populations.

Comment on this clone: The target of this receptor is not known. Within one base of it there is no much larger clone, and no base qualities were kept.

Source: CD4+ or CD8+ T cells sorted from blood, taken in a trial of the OX40 agonist ivuxolimab. The sequence came from an adult with an advanced solid tumor such as melanoma, head and neck, liver or kidney cancer.

CDR3 region: CASSYSMAGGTGELFF. The nucleotide sequence reads as follows: TGTGCCAGCAGTTACTCGATGGCGGGAGGGACCGGGGAGCTGTTTTTT. The rearranged segments are TRBV6-6 and TRBJ2-2; 9 nucleotides in the junction match TRBD2. As encoded in the germline V gene (reference sequence), CDR1 is MNHNY while CDR2 is SVGAGI. The CDR3 starts with the cysteine, ends with the phenylalanine, and has 16 residues. Solely the CDR3 DNA is kept, with 48 bases framed from the first base. V is trimmed back by 0 bases and J by 5 bases, and the junction contains 4 bases that no gene match accounts for.